A selection of T cell receptor beta chains follows, all from one sample in a study of blood T cells in healthy people across ages. TCRdb ran MiXCR on the 5' RACE reads and lists one entry per CDR3 protein. Of 890,000 or so distinct CDR3 sequences listed, 60% to 80% are singletons. Sequenced sample: blood. Receptor source: a man aged 25 to 45 in good health. Each CDR3 is given with its conserved first and last residue. The order of the fields is clone size, V gene, J gene, D gene, CDR3 protein, CDR3 DNA. The D gene is left open where the match is weak. Only part of the rows carry a size: once, few, many, or a class if the clone is expanded.

abundance: .
v_gene: TRBV20-1
j_gene: TRBJ2-3
d_gene: .
CDR3aa: CGARDYQSTDTQYF
CDR3nt: TGCGGTGCTAGAGATTACCAGAGCACAGATACGCAGTATTTT

abundance: .
v_gene: TRBV9
j_gene: TRBJ2-1
d_gene: .
CDR3aa: CASSVEGYGYNEQFF
CDR3nt: TGTGCCAGCAGCGTAGAAGGGTACGGGTACAATGAGCAGTTCTTC

abundance: .
v_gene: TRBV7-9
j_gene: TRBJ1-1
d_gene: .
CDR3aa: CASSHSTGMNTEAFF
CDR3nt: TGTGCCAGCAGCCATTCAACAGGGATGAACACTGAAGCTTTCTTT

abundance: .
v_gene: TRBV7-2
j_gene: TRBJ2-1
d_gene: TRBD2
CDR3aa: CASSLGLAGGQFF
CDR3nt: TGTGCCAGCAGCCTTGGGCTAGCGGGGGGGCAGTTCTTC

abundance: .
v_gene: TRBV5-1
j_gene: TRBJ2-7
d_gene: .
CDR3aa: CASSFGDPSYEQYF
CDR3nt: TGCGCCAGCAGCTTCGGGGATCCCTCCTACGAGCAGTACTTC

abundance: .
v_gene: TRBV7-3
j_gene: TRBJ2-7
d_gene: .
CDR3aa: CASNTGTLNEQYF
CDR3nt: TGTGCCAGCAACACCGGGACACTAAACGAGCAGTACTTC

abundance: .
v_gene: TRBV12-3/TRBV12-4
j_gene: TRBJ2-2
d_gene: .
CDR3aa: CAGRQGFTGELFF
CDR3nt: TGTGCCGGAAGGCAGGGTTTCACCGGGGAGCTGTTTTTT

abundance: .
v_gene: TRBV20-1
j_gene: TRBJ2-7
d_gene: .
CDR3aa: CSAEQGRGSYEQYF
CDR3nt: TGCAGTGCAGAACAGGGCCGCGGCTCCTACGAGCAGTACTTC

abundance: few
v_gene: TRBV29-1
j_gene: TRBJ1-2
d_gene: .
CDR3aa: CSVEDPSGYTF
CDR3nt: TGCAGCGTTGAAGACCCTAGCGGCTACACCTTC

abundance: .
v_gene: TRBV6-1
j_gene: TRBJ2-1
d_gene: TRBD2
CDR3aa: CASSEAVTSPSEQFF
CDR3nt: TGTGCCAGCAGTGAAGCCGTGACTAGCCCCAGTGAGCAGTTCTTC

abundance: few
v_gene: TRBV10-3
j_gene: TRBJ2-7
d_gene: .
CDR3aa: CAISESSGGADEQYF
CDR3nt: TGTGCCATCAGTGAGTCTAGTGGGGGGGCCGACGAGCAGTACTTC

abundance: .
v_gene: TRBV29-1
j_gene: TRBJ1-2
d_gene: .
CDR3aa: CSVQLGYGYTF
CDR3nt: TGCAGCGTTCAGTTAGGGTATGGCTACACCTTC

abundance: .
v_gene: TRBV29-1
j_gene: TRBJ1-5
d_gene: .
CDR3aa: CSVVPGGNQPQHF
CDR3nt: TGCAGCGTTGTCCCAGGGGGCAATCAGCCCCAGCATTTT

abundance: .
v_gene: TRBV29-1
j_gene: TRBJ1-2
d_gene: TRBD1
CDR3aa: CSVRGGGEMDYGYTF
CDR3nt: TGCAGCGTCCGAGGGGGCGGGGAGATGGACTATGGCTACACCTTC

abundance: .
v_gene: TRBV15
j_gene: TRBJ2-3
d_gene: TRBD2
CDR3aa: CATSRGLAGIRDTQYF
CDR3nt: TGTGCCACCAGCAGAGGACTAGCTGGGATAAGAGATACGCAGTATTTT

abundance: .
v_gene: TRBV2
j_gene: TRBJ2-1
d_gene: .
CDR3aa: CASTLEALGRYNEQFF
CDR3nt: TGTGCCAGCACCTTGGAGGCCCTCGGCAGGTACAATGAGCAGTTCTTC

abundance: .
v_gene: TRBV5-1
j_gene: TRBJ1-6
d_gene: TRBD1
CDR3aa: CASSPGTGASNSPLHF
CDR3nt: TGCGCCAGCAGCCCCGGGACAGGGGCTAGTAATTCACCCCTCCACTTT

abundance: .
v_gene: TRBV6-2/TRBV6-3
j_gene: TRBJ2-3
d_gene: .
CDR3aa: CASTIMPTSTQYF
CDR3nt: TGTGCCAGCACTATCATGCCTACAAGTACGCAGTATTTT

abundance: .
v_gene: TRBV7-2
j_gene: TRBJ2-5
d_gene: TRBD2
CDR3aa: CASSLVLAGGPNQETQYF
CDR3nt: TGTGCCAGCAGCTTAGTGCTAGCGGGGGGACCAAACCAAGAGACCCAGTACTTC

abundance: .
v_gene: TRBV29-1
j_gene: TRBJ1-1
d_gene: .
CDR3aa: CSVTIGGGSTEAFF
CDR3nt: TGCAGCGTCACGATCGGAGGGGGGAGCACTGAAGCTTTCTTT

abundance: .
v_gene: TRBV10-3
j_gene: TRBJ2-7
d_gene: .
CDR3aa: CAISEPNPQGGEQYF
CDR3nt: TGTGCCATCAGTGAGCCCAACCCCCAGGGTGGCGAGCAGTACTTC

abundance: .
v_gene: TRBV24-1
j_gene: TRBJ1-5
d_gene: .
CDR3aa: CATSDSRTAYNQPQHF
CDR3nt: TGTGCCACCAGTGATTCGAGGACAGCCTACAATCAGCCCCAGCATTTT

abundance: .
v_gene: TRBV11-2
j_gene: TRBJ2-7
d_gene: TRBD1
CDR3aa: CASSPLTGLDYEQYF
CDR3nt: TGTGCCAGCAGCCCATTGACAGGGTTGGACTACGAGCAGTACTTC

abundance: once
v_gene: TRBV13
j_gene: TRBJ2-4
d_gene: .
CDR3aa: CASSLGPKNIQYF
CDR3nt: TGTGCCAGCAGCTTAGGTCCGAAAAACATTCAGTACTTC

abundance: .
v_gene: TRBV7-8
j_gene: TRBJ2-1
d_gene: TRBD1
CDR3aa: CAGGGRGSYNEQFF
CDR3nt: TGTGCCGGCGGCGGCAGGGGGAGTTACAATGAGCAGTTCTTC

abundance: .
v_gene: TRBV10-2
j_gene: TRBJ2-5
d_gene: TRBD1
CDR3aa: CASSTRTGGGTQYF
CDR3nt: TGCGCCAGCAGTACTAGGACAGGGGGGGGGACCCAGTACTTC

abundance: .
v_gene: TRBV6-2/TRBV6-3
j_gene: TRBJ2-7
d_gene: TRBD1
CDR3aa: CASGDRAYEQYF
CDR3nt: TGTGCCAGCGGTGACAGGGCCTACGAGCAGTACTTC

abundance: .
v_gene: TRBV11-2
j_gene: TRBJ2-1
d_gene: .
CDR3aa: CASSMTRGSEQFF
CDR3nt: TGTGCCAGCAGTATGACTAGGGGGAGTGAGCAGTTCTTC

abundance: few
v_gene: TRBV13
j_gene: TRBJ2-1
d_gene: .
CDR3aa: CASSMDNEQFF
CDR3nt: TGTGCCAGCAGTATGGACAATGAGCAGTTCTTC